This TCR beta chain comes out of a study of cytomegalovirus exposure and HLA in healthy donors. It was with 60 Vbeta and 13 Jbeta primers that the PCR ran. Sequenced by immunoSEQ multiplex PCR; TCRdb stores in-frame clones only, minus some. The sample holds approximately 93,000 clones, approximately 69% seen once. The CDR3 contains 15 residues. Germline V lookup: CDR1 MNHEY, CDR2 SMNVEV (reference sequence). V was shortened by 4 bases and J by 5 bases, with 18 bases between the two germline ends. Sequencing was performed on PBMCs. V usage is TRBV27 and J usage is TRBJ2-7; a possible D gene is TRBD1 (6 bases). This TCR derives from a boy younger than 18 in good health and CMV-seropositive. The CDR3 DNA reads as TGTGCCAGCAGTTCATACAGGGCCGAGGGGAACGAGCAGTACTTC. Protein sequence: CASSSYRAEGNEQYF.